The rows below give T cell receptor beta chains drawn from one sample of a study of blood T cell repertoires in COVID-19. Profiled with immunoSEQ multiplex PCR; TCRdb holds only in-frame clones, not every one. The table has approximately 230,000 clones, around 88% seen once; the top ten hold about 6.7%. Sequenced sample: peripheral blood. The origin of the receptors is a woman in her 30s with COVID-19, enrolled during active disease. Each CDR3 is given with its conserved first and last residue. A D gene is named only where the DNA matches it firmly. Where a row states a size, it is once, few, many or the class of an expanded clone; other rows omit it.

v_call	j_call	clone_size	d_call	cdr3_aa	cdr3_nt
TRBV5-8	TRBJ2-2	-	TRBD2	CASSWDYFNTGELFF	TGTGCCAGCAGCTGGGACTACTTCAACACCGGGGAGCTGTTTTTT
TRBV12-5	TRBJ1-2	-	-	CASGLERASADYGYTF	TGTGCTAGTGGTTTGGAGAGGGCGAGCGCGGACTATGGCTACACCTTC
TRBV19	TRBJ1-5	-	-	CASSIAGSNQPQHF	TGTGCCAGTAGTATTGCAGGGAGCAATCAGCCCCAGCATTTT
TRBV7-2	TRBJ1-4	-	-	CASSLRSGDEKLFF	TGTGCCAGCAGCTTAAGGTCAGGGGATGAAAAACTGTTTTTT
TRBV4-3	TRBJ2-7	-	TRBD2	CASSPKVSEAGGAYEQYF	TGCGCCAGCAGCCCCAAAGTTTCCGAGGCGGGGGGCGCCTACGAGCAGTACTTC
TRBV30	TRBJ2-2	-	TRBD2	CAWIVASGDRTGELFF	TGTGCCTGGATCGTGGCTAGCGGGGATCGAACCGGGGAGCTGTTTTTT
TRBV2	TRBJ2-1	-	TRBD1	CARGQEREQFF	TGTGCCAGAGGACAGGAAAGAGAGCAGTTCTTC
TRBV7-9	TRBJ1-1	-	-	CASSTSGRGPAGSTEAFF	TGTGCCAGCAGCACCAGTGGCAGGGGTCCGGCAGGCTCCACTGAAGCTTTCTTT
TRBV5-5	TRBJ1-4	-	-	CASSLLGQELFF	TGTGCCAGCAGCTTGTTGGGCCAGGAACTGTTTTTT
TRBV19	TRBJ2-1	-	TRBD2	CASSGTSGGPYSYNEQFF	TGTGCCAGTAGTGGGACTAGCGGGGGGCCTTACTCCTACAATGAGCAGTTCTTC
TRBV11-2	TRBJ2-3	-	-	CASSFRVREDTQYF	TGTGCCAGCAGCTTCAGGGTGCGGGAAGATACGCAGTATTTT
TRBV3-1/TRBV3-2	TRBJ2-5	-	TRBD1	CASSQKGVGTGGGKEEETQYF	TGTGCCAGCAGCCAAAAAGGGGTCGGGACAGGGGGCGGCAAGGAAGAAGAGACCCAGTACTTC
TRBV2	TRBJ2-5	once	-	CASSEVRQETQYF	TGTGCCAGCAGTGAAGTCAGACAAGAGACCCAGTACTTC
TRBV29-1	TRBJ2-5	once	-	CSVVLGETGDQETQYF	TGCAGCGTTGTGTTAGGAGAGACCGGCGACCAAGAGACCCAGTACTTC
TRBV28	TRBJ2-1	-	-	CASSPGTRPRQFF	TGTGCCAGCAGCCCCGGGACTCGGCCGCGGCAGTTCTTC
TRBV28	TRBJ2-7	-	-	CASSFSRLGGDEQYF	TGTGCCAGCAGTTTCTCGAGGCTAGGCGGCGACGAGCAGTACTTC
TRBV5-1	TRBJ2-7	-	TRBD2	CASSLELAEPYEQYF	TGCGCCAGCAGCTTGGAGCTAGCGGAGCCCTACGAGCAGTACTTC
TRBV13	TRBJ2-1	-	TRBD2	CASSAGLASYNEQFF	TGTGCCAGCAGCGCTGGACTAGCGAGTTACAATGAGCAGTTCTTC
TRBV19	TRBJ2-7	-	TRBD1	CASTQGTGTAYEQYF	TGTGCCAGTACCCAAGGGACCGGGACAGCCTACGAGCAGTACTTC
TRBV6-5	TRBJ2-2	-	-	CASSSGTLNTGELFF	TGTGCCAGCAGTTCCGGGACATTGAACACCGGGGAGCTGTTTTTT
TRBV11-2	TRBJ1-5	-	TRBD1	CASSWGQGKNQPQHF	TGTGCCAGCAGCTGGGGACAGGGTAAAAACCAGCCCCAGCATTTT
TRBV5-5	TRBJ1-1	-	-	CASSFEGLNTEAFF	TGTGCCAGCAGCTTTGAGGGATTGAACACTGAAGCTTTCTTT
TRBV25-1	TRBJ1-1	once	TRBD1	CASSRRDRDVSEAFF	TGTGCCAGCAGCCGAAGAGACAGGGACGTTTCTGAAGCTTTCTTT
TRBV10-3	TRBJ1-1	-	-	CASADVSEAFF	TGTGCCAGCGCGGATGTATCTGAAGCTTTCTTT
TRBV7-2	TRBJ1-2	-	TRBD1	CASSPRDRVFYGYTF	TGTGCCAGCAGCCCACGGGACAGGGTGTTCTATGGCTACACCTTC
TRBV3-1/TRBV3-2	TRBJ1-2	-	TRBD1	CASSQLQGQGDGYTF	TGTGCCAGCAGCCAACTACAGGGCCAGGGGGATGGCTACACCTTC
TRBV5-1	TRBJ2-7	once	TRBD1	CASSNTGGPYEQYF	TGCGCCAGCAGCAATACAGGGGGCCCCTACGAGCAGTACTTC
TRBV25-1	TRBJ1-1	-	-	CASSTAQGKNTEAFF	TGTGCCAGCAGTACAGCTCAGGGTAAGAACACTGAAGCTTTCTTT
TRBV7-6	TRBJ2-3	once	-	CASSQTGRGTDTQYF	TGTGCCAGCAGCCAAACTGGGCGTGGCACAGATACGCAGTATTTT
TRBV19	TRBJ2-1	once	TRBD2	CASSISGSSYNEQFF	TGTGCCAGTAGCATTAGCGGGAGCTCCTACAATGAGCAGTTCTTC
TRBV5-6	TRBJ2-1	-	TRBD2	CASSLGLAGAPGPHNEQFF	TGTGCCAGCAGCCTCGGACTAGCGGGGGCCCCTGGTCCTCACAATGAGCAGTTCTTC
TRBV7-6	TRBJ2-4	-	TRBD1	CASSLWDRGNSDLAKNIQYF	TGTGCCAGCAGCCTATGGGACAGGGGGAATTCCGACCTAGCCAAAAACATTCAGTACTTC
TRBV2	TRBJ1-5	-	TRBD1	CASSSRDRGLNQPQHF	TGTGCCAGCAGTTCCCGGGACAGGGGCCTCAATCAGCCCCAGCATTTT
TRBV27	TRBJ2-7	-	TRBD2	CASSLGLAGASYEQYF	TGTGCCAGCAGTTTAGGGCTAGCGGGGGCTAGCTACGAGCAGTACTTC
TRBV15	TRBJ2-2	-	-	CATSRDRATGELFF	TGTGCCACCAGCAGAGACAGGGCAACCGGGGAGCTGTTTTTT
TRBV21-1	TRBJ2-5	few	-	CASSKSGGPETQYF	TGTGCCAGCAGCAAATCAGGGGGGCCAGAGACCCAGTACTTC
TRBV29-1	TRBJ2-2	-	-	CSVPKNPGLELTGELFF	TGCAGCGTGCCGAAAAACCCGGGACTGGAGCTAACCGGGGAGCTGTTTTTT
TRBV7-8	TRBJ2-3	-	TRBD1	CASSRRQGADTQYF	TGTGCCAGCAGCCGACGACAGGGGGCAGATACGCAGTATTTT
TRBV11-3	TRBJ2-3	few	TRBD2	CASSRSGAGGPVDTQYF	TGTGCCAGCAGCCGATCTGGGGCGGGAGGGCCTGTAGATACGCAGTATTTT
TRBV2	TRBJ1-2	once	TRBD1	CASRARDRNYGYTF	TGTGCCAGCAGGGCCCGGGACAGGAACTATGGCTACACCTTC
TRBV28	TRBJ1-1	-	-	CASSLTGMNTEAFF	TGTGCCAGCAGTTTAACAGGGATGAACACTGAAGCTTTCTTT
TRBV7-6	TRBJ1-6	-	-	CASSLSQGTVASPLHF	TGTGCCAGCAGCTTGTCGCAGGGGACCGTCGCTTCACCCCTCCACTTT
TRBV30	TRBJ1-2	-	-	CAWSRNLNYGYTF	TGTGCCTGGAGCCGAAACCTAAACTATGGCTACACCTTC
TRBV19	TRBJ2-7	-	-	CASSIGRANEQYF	TGTGCCAGTAGTATTGGTCGAGCTAACGAGCAGTACTTC
TRBV27	TRBJ2-5	-	-	CASSSTQPGAETQYF	TGTGCCAGCAGTTCGACACAACCAGGGGCGGAGACCCAGTACTTC
TRBV7-9	TRBJ1-5	few	-	CASSLGGINQPQHF	TGTGCCAGCAGCTTAGGAGGGATCAATCAGCCCCAGCATTTT
TRBV10-3	TRBJ2-5	-	-	CAISGGERALQETQYF	TGTGCCATCAGTGGCGGCGAGCGGGCTTTACAAGAGACCCAGTACTTC
TRBV29-1	TRBJ2-1	-	TRBD1	CSVIGDSPVYNEQFF	TGCAGCGTTATCGGGGACAGCCCCGTATACAATGAGCAGTTCTTC
TRBV13	TRBJ2-1	-	TRBD2	CASSLGGLAGGNEQFF	TGTGCCAGCAGCTTAGGTGGACTAGCGGGAGGCAATGAGCAGTTCTTC
TRBV19	TRBJ2-1	-	-	CASKGGPSSYNEQFF	TGTGCCAGTAAGGGGGGGCCGAGCTCCTACAATGAGCAGTTCTTC
TRBV19	TRBJ2-2	-	TRBD1	CASSPTGGFGELFF	TGTGCCAGTAGTCCGACAGGGGGCTTCGGGGAGCTGTTTTTT
TRBV6-2/TRBV6-3	TRBJ1-1	-	-	CASSSPGRGGTEAFF	TGTGCCAGCAGCTCTCCGGGAAGGGGGGGCACTGAAGCTTTCTTT
TRBV13	TRBJ2-7	-	TRBD1	CASSFGTGAYEQYF	TGTGCCAGCAGCTTCGGGACAGGGGCCTACGAGCAGTACTTC
TRBV6-5	TRBJ2-3	-	-	CASSRDSVITDTQYF	TGTGCCAGCAGCCGGGACTCCGTGATCACAGATACGCAGTATTTT
TRBV4-1	TRBJ2-4	-	TRBD2	CASSQPRTSLAKNIQYF	TGCGCCAGCAGCCAACCCAGGACTAGCCTAGCCAAAAACATTCAGTACTTC
TRBV7-2	TRBJ1-5	once	-	CASSLEGGSNQPQHF	TGTGCCAGCAGCTTAGAGGGCGGGAGCAATCAGCCCCAGCATTTT
TRBV10-3	TRBJ1-6	-	-	CAISESTVYNSPLHF	TGTGCCATCAGTGAGTCGACAGTCTATAATTCACCCCTCCACTTT
TRBV2	TRBJ2-3	-	-	CASSETSRDTQYF	TGTGCCAGCAGTGAAACTAGTCGGGATACGCAGTATTTT
TRBV7-2	TRBJ2-3	-	-	CASSRDSNTDTQYF	TGTGCCAGCAGCCGGGATTCAAACACAGATACGCAGTATTTT